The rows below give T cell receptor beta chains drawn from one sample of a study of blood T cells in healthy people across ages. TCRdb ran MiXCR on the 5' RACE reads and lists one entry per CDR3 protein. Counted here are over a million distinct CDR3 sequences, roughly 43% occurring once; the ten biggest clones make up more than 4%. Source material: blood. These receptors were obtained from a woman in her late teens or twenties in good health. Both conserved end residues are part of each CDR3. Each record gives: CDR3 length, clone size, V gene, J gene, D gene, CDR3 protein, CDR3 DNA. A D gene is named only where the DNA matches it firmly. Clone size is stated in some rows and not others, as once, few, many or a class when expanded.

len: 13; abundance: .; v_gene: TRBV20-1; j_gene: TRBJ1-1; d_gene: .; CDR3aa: CSAREGTGTEAFF; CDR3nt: TGCAGTGCTAGAGAGGGTACGGGCACTGAAGCTTTCTTT
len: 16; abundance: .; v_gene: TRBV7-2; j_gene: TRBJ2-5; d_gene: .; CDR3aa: CASSRRLGLNVHERYF; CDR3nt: TGTGCCAGCAGTCGTAGACTGGGGCTAAATGTACATGAGCGGTACTTC
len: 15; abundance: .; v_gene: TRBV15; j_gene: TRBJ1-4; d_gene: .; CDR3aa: CATSRTAHINEKLFF; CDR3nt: TGTGCCACCAGCAGAACAGCTCACATTAATGAAAAACTGTTTTTT
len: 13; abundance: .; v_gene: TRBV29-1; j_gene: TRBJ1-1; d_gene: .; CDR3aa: CSVEESKNTEAFF; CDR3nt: TGCAGCGTTGAAGAAAGCAAGAACACTGAAGCTTTCTTT
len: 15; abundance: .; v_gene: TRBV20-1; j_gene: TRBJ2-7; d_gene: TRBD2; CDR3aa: CSAKTGTSDSYEQYF; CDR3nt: TGCAGTGCTAAAACCGGGACTAGCGACTCCTACGAGCAGTACTTC
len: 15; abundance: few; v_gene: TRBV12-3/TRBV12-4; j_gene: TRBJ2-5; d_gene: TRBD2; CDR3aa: CASSSGLAEYNEQYF; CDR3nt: TGTGCCAGCAGTTCGGGACTAGCGGAGTACAATGAGCAGTACTTC
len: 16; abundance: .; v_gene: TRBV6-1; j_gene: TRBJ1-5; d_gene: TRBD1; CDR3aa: CASSSRDRYSNQPQHF; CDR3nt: TGTGCCAGCAGTAGCCGGGACAGGTATAGCAATCAGCCCCAGCATTTT
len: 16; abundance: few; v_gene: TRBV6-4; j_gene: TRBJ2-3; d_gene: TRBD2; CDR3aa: CASSDSAGGRADTQYF; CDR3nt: TGTGCCAGCAGTGACTCGGCGGGGGGGCGCGCAGATACGCAGTATTTT
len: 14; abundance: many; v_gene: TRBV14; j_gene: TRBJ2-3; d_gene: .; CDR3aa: CASSERVRSDTQYF; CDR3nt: TGTGCCAGCAGCGAAAGGGTTAGGAGCGATACGCAGTATTTT
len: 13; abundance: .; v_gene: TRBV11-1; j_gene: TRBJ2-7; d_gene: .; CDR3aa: CASSFSTAYEQYF; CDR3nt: TGTGCCAGCAGCTTCTCGACAGCCTACGAGCAGTACTTC
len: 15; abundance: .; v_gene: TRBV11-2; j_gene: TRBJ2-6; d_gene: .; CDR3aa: CASSPFHSGANVLTF; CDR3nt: TGTGCCAGCAGCCCCTTCCACTCTGGGGCCAACGTCCTGACTTTC
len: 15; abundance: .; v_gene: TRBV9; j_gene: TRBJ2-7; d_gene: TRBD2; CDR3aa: CASSPGLAGVREQYF; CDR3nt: TGTGCCAGCAGCCCGGGACTAGCGGGAGTGCGTGAGCAGTACTTC
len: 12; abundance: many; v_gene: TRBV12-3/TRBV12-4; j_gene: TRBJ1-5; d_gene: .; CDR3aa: CASSTGYQPQHF; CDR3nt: TGTGCCAGCAGCACAGGGTACCAGCCCCAGCATTTT
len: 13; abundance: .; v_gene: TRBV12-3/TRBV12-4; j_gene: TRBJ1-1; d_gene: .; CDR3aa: CASGGTRDTEAFF; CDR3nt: TGTGCCAGCGGAGGAACAAGGGACACTGAAGCTTTCTTT
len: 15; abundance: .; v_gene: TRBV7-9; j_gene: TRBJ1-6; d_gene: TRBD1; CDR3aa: CAGSPQGRGFSPLHF; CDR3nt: TGTGCCGGCAGCCCCCAGGGCAGGGGGTTTTCACCCCTCCACTTT
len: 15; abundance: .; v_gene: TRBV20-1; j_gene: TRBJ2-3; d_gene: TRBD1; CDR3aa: CSAGGTGWITDTQYF; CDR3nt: TGCAGTGCTGGGGGGACAGGTTGGATCACAGATACGCAGTATTTT
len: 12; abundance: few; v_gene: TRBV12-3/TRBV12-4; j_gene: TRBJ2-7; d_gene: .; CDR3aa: CASSARLGGQYF; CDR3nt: TGTGCCAGCAGTGCGCGACTAGGCGGGCAGTACTTC
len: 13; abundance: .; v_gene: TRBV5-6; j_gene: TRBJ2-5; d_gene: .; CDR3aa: CASSIRQKETQYF; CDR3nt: TGTGCCAGCAGCATCCGACAGAAAGAGACCCAGTACTTC
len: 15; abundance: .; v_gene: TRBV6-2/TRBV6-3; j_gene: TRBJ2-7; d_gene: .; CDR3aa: CASSYGAGPNFEQYF; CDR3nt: TGTGCCAGCAGTTACGGGGCAGGGCCCAATTTCGAGCAGTACTTC
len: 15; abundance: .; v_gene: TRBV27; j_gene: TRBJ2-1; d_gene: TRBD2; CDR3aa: CASCRGTSPYNEQFF; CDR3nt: TGTGCCAGCTGCCGGGGGACTAGTCCCTACAATGAGCAGTTCTTC